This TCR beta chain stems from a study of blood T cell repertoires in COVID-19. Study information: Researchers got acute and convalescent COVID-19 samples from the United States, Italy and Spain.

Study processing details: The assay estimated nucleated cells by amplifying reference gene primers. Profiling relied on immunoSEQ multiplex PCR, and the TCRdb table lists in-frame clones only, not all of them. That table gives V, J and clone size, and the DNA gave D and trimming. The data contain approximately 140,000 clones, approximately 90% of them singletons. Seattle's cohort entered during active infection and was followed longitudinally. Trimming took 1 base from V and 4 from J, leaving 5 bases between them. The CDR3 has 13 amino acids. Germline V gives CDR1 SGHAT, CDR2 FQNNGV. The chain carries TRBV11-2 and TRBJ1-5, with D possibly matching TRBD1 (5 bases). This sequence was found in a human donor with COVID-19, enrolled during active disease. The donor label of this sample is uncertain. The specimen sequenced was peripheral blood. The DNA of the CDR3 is TGTGCCAGCAGCTTAGCAGGGAATCAGCCCCAGCATTTT. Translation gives CASSLAGNQPQHF.